The rows below give T cell receptor beta chains drawn from one sample of a study of cytomegalovirus exposure and HLA in healthy donors. Profiled with immunoSEQ multiplex PCR; TCRdb holds only in-frame clones, not every one. The table shows about 160,000 clones, with 75% occurring only once. Sequences were obtained from PBMCs. The receptors stem from a woman aged 50 to 60 in good health and CMV-seropositive. Each CDR3 is given with its conserved first and last residue.

j_gene,v_gene,CDR3aa
TRBJ2-2,TRBV27,CASSLSTGNTGELFF
TRBJ1-5,TRBV30,CAWSTGNRNQPQHF
TRBJ1-2,TRBV6-6,CASSYSRDRDYTF
TRBJ1-1,TRBV5-4,CASSLGGGGLTEAFF
TRBJ1-2,TRBV28,CASSLAGTGGYGYTF
TRBJ1-1,TRBV5-6,CASSLNGVDAFF
TRBJ2-5,TRBV5-5,CASSLAGLTSGGVEETQYF
TRBJ2-5,TRBV27,CASSTGTGRTQYF
TRBJ1-3,TRBV5-1,CASSLASGSGNTIYF
TRBJ2-4,TRBV9,CASSQRTGTKNIQYF
TRBJ1-2,TRBV4-1,CASSQVTGFVGYTF
TRBJ2-5,TRBV5-1,CASRWDQLAAETQYF
TRBJ2-1,TRBV7-3,CASSLMSGGYNEQFF
.,TRBV7-6,CASSPSTGAIYEQYF
TRBJ1-4,TRBV5-4,CASSLAGGDEKLFF
TRBJ1-1,TRBV27,CASSQQAMNTEAFF
TRBJ1-2,TRBV4-1,CASSHLTGGYGYTF
TRBJ1-3,TRBV28,CASSSSNTIYF
TRBJ2-7,TRBV7-8,CASSPRGGSYEQYF
TRBJ1-2,TRBV11-2,CASSPWDRPNYGYTF
TRBJ1-3,TRBV5-1,CASSLNPLTGNTGNTIYF
TRBJ2-3,TRBV19,CASSITSAGVETDTQYF